The 6 T cell receptor beta chains in this list originate from one sample, sequenced in a study of tumor-infiltrating lymphocytes in primary liver carcinoma. Starting material of 500 ng total RNA yielded TCR beta cDNA via a constant-region primer. Three nested multiplex PCR rounds, a slightly modified ARM-PCR method, built the TCR beta libraries. Primers for the first two PCR rounds were TRBV1-TRBV30 forward primers and a C-beta reverse primer (roughly 10 cycles per round). TCRdb reprocessed the multiplex PCR reads with MiXCR, giving one entry per CDR3 protein. The sample gives 310,000 or so distinct CDR3 sequences, about three fifths of which show up once; over 15% is in the top ten. Germline DNA was also extracted, with blood RNA taken from unsorted whole blood. The sample consisted of peripheral blood. The receptors here all came from a woman between 25 and 40 years old with primary liver carcinoma and hepatitis B virus infection.

The V call is TRBV7-8, the J call TRBJ2-4; D call uncertain. V lost 4 bases, J lost 9 bases, and 13 bases lay in between. The CDR3 runs to 13 residues. CDR1 is SGHVS and CDR2 is FQNEAQ in the germline V gene. CDR3 coding DNA: TGTGCCAGCAGCTACGGACCGGAAAGCATTCAGTACTTC. Its translation: CASSYGPESIQYF.

V is TRBV2 and J is TRBJ2-7; D is unresolved. Germline CDR1 is SNHLY and CDR2 is FYNNEI. The CDR3 extends over 10 amino acids. Trimming took off 8 bases at V and 5 bases at J, with 7 bases between the two ends. The CDR3 nucleotides read TGTGCCAGCCATGCCCACGAGCAGTACTTC. This codes for CASHAHEQYF.

V and J are TRBV6-6 and TRBJ2-7, with 10 bases aligning to TRBD2. This CDR3 comprises 14 residues. Per the germline V gene, CDR1 is MNHNY and CDR2 is SVGAGI (reference sequence). J gave up 3 bases and V 8 bases, and 7 bases lay outside the gene matches. This CDR3 reads CASGQAGGGYEQYF. DNA for the CDR3: TGTGCCAGCGGCCAAGCGGGAGGGGGCTACGAGCAGTACTTC.

The rearrangement uses TRBV11-2 and TRBJ2-3; D may be TRBD2 (5 bases). CDR3 length: 16 residues. V was pared by 5 bases and J by 4 bases, with 19 bases between. Germline assignment: CDR1 SGHAT and CDR2 FQNNGV. CDR3 nucleotides: TGTGCCAGCAGCCCAAGTAGCAGGAGGACGGCAGATACGCAGTATTTT. It translates to CASSPSSRRTADTQYF.

This sequence joins TRBV12-3 or TRBV12-4 and TRBJ1-6; the D is unclear. V shed 6 bases and J shed 4 bases, with 10 bases lying between them. CDR3 size: 14 residues. The CDR3 is CASSPAPYNSPLHF. CDR3 in DNA: TGTGCCAGCAGCCCAGCACCGTATAATTCACCCCTCCACTTT.

This clonotype was counted only a few times. A read error is possible here, since a much larger clone lies one base away. This chain connects TRBV11-2 to TRBJ2-3; the match to TRBD2 covers 10 bases. This CDR3 is 16 amino acids long. J gave up 5 bases and V 1 base, and 6 bases lay outside the gene matches. Germline CDR1 SGHAT, CDR2 FQNNGV. CDR3 nucleotides: TGTGCCAGCAGCTTAGGAGCGGGAGGGCCGTTAGATACGCAGTATTTT. It specifies CASSLGAGGPLDTQYF.